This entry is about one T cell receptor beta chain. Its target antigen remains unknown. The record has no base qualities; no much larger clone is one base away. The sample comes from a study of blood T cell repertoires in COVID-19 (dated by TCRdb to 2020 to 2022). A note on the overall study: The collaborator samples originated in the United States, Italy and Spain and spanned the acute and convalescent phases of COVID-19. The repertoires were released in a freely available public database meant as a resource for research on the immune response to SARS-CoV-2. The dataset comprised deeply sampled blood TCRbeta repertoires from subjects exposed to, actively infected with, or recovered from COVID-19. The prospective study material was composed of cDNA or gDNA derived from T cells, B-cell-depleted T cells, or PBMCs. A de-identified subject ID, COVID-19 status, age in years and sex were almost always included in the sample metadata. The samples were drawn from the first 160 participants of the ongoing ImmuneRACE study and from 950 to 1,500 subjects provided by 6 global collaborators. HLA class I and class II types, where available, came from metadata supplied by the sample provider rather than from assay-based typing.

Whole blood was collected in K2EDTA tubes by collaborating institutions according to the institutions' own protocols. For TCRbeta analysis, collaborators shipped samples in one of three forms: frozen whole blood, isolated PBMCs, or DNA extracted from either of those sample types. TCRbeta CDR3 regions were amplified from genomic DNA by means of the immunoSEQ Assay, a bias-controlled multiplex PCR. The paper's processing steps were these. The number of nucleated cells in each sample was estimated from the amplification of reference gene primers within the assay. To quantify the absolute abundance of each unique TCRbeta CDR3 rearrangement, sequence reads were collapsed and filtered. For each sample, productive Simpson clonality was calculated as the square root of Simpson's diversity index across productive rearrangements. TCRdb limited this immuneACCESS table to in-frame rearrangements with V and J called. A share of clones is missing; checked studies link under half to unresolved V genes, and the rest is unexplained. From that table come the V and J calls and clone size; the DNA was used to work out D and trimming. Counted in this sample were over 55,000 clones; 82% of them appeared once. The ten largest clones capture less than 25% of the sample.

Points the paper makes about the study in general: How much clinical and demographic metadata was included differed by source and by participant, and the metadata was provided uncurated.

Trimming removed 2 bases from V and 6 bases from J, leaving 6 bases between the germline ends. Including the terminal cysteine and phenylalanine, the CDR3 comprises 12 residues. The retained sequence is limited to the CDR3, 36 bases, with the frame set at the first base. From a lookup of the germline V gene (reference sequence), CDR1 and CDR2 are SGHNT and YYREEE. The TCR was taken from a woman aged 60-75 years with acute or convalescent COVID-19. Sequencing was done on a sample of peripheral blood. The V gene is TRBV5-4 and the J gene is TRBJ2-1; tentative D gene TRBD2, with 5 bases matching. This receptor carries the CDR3 CASSFSGNEQFF. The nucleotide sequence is TGTGCCAGCAGCTTCAGCGGCAATGAGCAGTTCTTC.